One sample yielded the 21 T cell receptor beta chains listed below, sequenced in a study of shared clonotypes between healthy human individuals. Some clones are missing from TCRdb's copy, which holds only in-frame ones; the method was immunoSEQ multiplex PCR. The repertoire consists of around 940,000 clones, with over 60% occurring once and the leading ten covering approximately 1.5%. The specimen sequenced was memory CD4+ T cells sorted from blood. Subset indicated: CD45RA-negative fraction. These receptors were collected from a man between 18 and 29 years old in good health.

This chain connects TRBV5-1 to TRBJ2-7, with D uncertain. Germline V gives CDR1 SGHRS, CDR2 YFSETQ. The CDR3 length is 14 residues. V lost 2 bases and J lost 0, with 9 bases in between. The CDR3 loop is CASSFGSASYEQYF. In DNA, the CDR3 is TGCGCCAGCAGCTTCGGCAGTGCCTCCTACGAGCAGTACTTC. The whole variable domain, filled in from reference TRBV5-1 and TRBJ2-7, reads KAGVTQTPRYLIKTRGQQVTLSCSPISGHRSVSWYQQTPGQGLQFLFEYFSETQRNKGNFPGRFSGRQFSNSRSEMNVSTLELGDSALYLCASSFGSASYEQYFGPGTRLTVT.

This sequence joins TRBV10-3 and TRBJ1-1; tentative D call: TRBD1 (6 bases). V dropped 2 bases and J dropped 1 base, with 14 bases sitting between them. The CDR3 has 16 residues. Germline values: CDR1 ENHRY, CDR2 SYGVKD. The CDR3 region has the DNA TGTGCCATCAGTGAGAGGGGGGCTAGGTGGAACACTGAAGCTTTCTTT. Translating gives CAISERGARWNTEAFF.

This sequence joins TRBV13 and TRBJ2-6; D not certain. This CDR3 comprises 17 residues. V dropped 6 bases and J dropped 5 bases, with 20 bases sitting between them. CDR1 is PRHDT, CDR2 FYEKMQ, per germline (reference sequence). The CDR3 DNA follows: TGTGCCAGCAGGTGTTGTGGAGTACAAAGTCGGGCCAACGTCCTGACTTTC. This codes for CASRCCGVQSRANVLTF.

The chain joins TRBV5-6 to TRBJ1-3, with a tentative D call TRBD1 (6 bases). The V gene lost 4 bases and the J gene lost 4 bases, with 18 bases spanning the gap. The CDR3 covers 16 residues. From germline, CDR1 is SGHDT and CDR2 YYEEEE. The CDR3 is CASSPTPGGLGNTIYF. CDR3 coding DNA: TGTGCCAGCAGCCCCACTCCCGGGGGGCTCGGAAACACCATATATTTT.

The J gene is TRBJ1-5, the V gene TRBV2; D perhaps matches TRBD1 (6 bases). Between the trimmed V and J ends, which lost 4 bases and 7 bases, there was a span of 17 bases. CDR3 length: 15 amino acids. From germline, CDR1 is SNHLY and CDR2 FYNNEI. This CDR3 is CASSGGKGVRQPQHF. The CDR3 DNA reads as TGTGCCAGCAGTGGGGGAAAGGGGGTTCGGCAGCCCCAGCATTTT. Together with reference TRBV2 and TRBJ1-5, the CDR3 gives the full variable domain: EPEVTQTPSHQVTQMGQEVILRCVPISNHLYFYWYRQILGQKVEFLVSFYNNEISEKSEIFDDQFSVERPDGSNFTLKIRSTKLEDSAMYFCASSGGKGVRQPQHFGDGTRLSIL.

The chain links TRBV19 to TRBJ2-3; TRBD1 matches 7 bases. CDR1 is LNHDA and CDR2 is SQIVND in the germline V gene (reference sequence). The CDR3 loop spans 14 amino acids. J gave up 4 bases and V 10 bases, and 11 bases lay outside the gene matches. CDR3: CATLRGQDADTQYF. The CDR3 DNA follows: TGTGCCACCCTAAGAGGACAGGACGCAGATACGCAGTATTTT.

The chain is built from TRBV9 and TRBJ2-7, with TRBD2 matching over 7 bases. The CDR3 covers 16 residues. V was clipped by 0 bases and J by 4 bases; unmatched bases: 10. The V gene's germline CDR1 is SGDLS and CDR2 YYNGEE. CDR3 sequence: CASSVALAGVGYEQYF. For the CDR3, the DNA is TGTGCCAGCAGCGTAGCGCTTGCGGGAGTGGGGTACGAGCAGTACTTC.

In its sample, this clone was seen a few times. The CDR3 here is CASSLSSLVQNGYTF. In nucleotides, the CDR3 is TGTGCCAGCAGTTTATCATCCCTGGTGCAGAATGGCTACACCTTC. The rearrangement joins TRBV28 to TRBJ1-2; D gene unclear. Germline V gene lookup returns CDR1 MDHEN and CDR2 SYDVKM. Trimming cost V 1 base and J 6 bases, with 15 bases left between them. CDR3 length equals 15 residues.

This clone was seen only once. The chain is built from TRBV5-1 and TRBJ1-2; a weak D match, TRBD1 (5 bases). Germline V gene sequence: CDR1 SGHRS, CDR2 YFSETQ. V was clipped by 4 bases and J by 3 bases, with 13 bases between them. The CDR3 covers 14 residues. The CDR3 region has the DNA TGCGCCAGCAGCCCGGCGTGGGGGGACTATGGCTACACCTTC. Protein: CASSPAWGDYGYTF.

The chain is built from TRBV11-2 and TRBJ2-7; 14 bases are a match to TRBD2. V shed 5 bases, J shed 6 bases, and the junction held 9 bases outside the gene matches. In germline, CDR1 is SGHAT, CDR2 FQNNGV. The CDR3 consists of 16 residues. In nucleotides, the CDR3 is TGTGCCAGCAGCCAGCAGACTAGCGGGAGGGCTGCCGAGCAGTACTTC. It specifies CASSQQTSGRAAEQYF.

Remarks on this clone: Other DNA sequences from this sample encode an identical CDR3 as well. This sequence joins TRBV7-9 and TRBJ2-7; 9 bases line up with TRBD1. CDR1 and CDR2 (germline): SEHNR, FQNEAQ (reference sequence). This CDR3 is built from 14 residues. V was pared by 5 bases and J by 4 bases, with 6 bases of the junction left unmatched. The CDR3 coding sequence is TGTGCCAGCAGCCGGGGACAGGGCAGGTACGAGCAGTACTTC. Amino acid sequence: CASSRGQGRYEQYF.

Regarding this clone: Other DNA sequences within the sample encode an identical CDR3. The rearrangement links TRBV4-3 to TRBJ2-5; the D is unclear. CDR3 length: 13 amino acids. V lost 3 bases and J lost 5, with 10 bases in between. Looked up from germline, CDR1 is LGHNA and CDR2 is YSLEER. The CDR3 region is CASSQVLSETQYF. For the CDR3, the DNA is TGCGCCAGCAGCCAGGTCCTATCGGAGACCCAGTACTTC.

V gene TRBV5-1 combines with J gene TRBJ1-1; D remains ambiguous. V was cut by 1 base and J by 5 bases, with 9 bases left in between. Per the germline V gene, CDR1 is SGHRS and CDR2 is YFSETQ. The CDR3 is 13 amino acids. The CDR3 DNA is TGCGCCAGCAGCTTGATGGATCGAACTGAAGCTTTCTTT. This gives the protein CASSLMDRTEAFF.

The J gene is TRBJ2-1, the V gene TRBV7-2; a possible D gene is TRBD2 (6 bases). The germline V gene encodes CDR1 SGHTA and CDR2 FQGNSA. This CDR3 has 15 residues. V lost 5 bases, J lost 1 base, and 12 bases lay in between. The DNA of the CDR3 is TGTGCCAGCAGCAGAGGAGGGCCATCCTACAATGAGCAGTTCTTC. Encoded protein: CASSRGGPSYNEQFF.

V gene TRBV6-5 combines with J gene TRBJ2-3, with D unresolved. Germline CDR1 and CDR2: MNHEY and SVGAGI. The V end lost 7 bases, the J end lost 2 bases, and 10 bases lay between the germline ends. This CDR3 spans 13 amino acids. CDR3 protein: CASKVQNTDTQYF. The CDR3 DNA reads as TGTGCCAGCAAAGTACAGAACACAGATACGCAGTATTTT.

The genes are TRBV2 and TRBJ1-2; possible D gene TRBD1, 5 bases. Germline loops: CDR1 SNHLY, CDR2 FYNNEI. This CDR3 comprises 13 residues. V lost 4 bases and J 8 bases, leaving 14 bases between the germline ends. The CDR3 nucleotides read TGTGCCAGCAGTGTAGGGGTAACGGGCGGCTACACCTTC. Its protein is CASSVGVTGGYTF.

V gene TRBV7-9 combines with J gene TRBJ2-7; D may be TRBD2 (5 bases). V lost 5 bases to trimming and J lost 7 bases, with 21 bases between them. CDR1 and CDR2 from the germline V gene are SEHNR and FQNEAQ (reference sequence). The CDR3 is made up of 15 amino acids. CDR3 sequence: CASSLYPSRSGEQYF. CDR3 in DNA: TGTGCCAGCAGCCTCTACCCATCTAGGTCGGGAGAGCAGTACTTC.

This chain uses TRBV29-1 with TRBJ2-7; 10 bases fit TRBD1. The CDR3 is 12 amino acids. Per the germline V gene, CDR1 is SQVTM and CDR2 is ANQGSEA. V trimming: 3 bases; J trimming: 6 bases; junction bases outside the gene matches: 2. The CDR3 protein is CSVEDRGAEQYF. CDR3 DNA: TGCAGCGTTGAGGACAGGGGGGCCGAGCAGTACTTC.

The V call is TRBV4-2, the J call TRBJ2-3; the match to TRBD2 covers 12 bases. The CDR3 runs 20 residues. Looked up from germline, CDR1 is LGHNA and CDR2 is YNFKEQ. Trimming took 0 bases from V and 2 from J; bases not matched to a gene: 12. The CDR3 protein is CASSQDPPLLAGGITDTQYF. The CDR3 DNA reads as TGTGCCAGCAGCCAAGACCCCCCACTACTAGCGGGGGGAATCACAGATACGCAGTATTTT.

The chain's CDR3 is CARGDSSYEQYF. CDR3 nucleotides: TGTGCCCGAGGGGACAGCTCCTACGAGCAGTACTTC. The genes are TRBV30 and TRBJ2-7, with 7 positions matching TRBD1. The CDR3 extends over 12 amino acids. J gave up 0 bases and V 8 bases, and 4 bases lay outside the gene matches. Germline V gene data show CDR1 as GTSNPN and CDR2 as SVGIG (reference sequence).

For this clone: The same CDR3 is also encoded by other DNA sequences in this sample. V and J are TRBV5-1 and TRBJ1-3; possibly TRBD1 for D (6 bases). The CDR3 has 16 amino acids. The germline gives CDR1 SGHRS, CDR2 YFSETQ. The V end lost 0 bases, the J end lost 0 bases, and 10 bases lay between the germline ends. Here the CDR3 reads CASSLGQGSSGNTIYF. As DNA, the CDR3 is TGCGCCAGCAGCTTGGGGCAGGGGAGCTCTGGAAACACCATATATTTT.